This T cell receptor beta chain was recovered during a study of Tregs in tolerant kidney transplant recipients. Study-wide context: CD4+CD25+CD127- cells came from approximately 3-day belatacept mixed lymphocyte reactions, some with roughly five-day graft donor restimulation. Study-wide results and caveats: Activated donor B cell expansion appeared to reveal the most relevant donor-specific TCRbeta repertoire.

The method was immunoSEQ multiplex PCR; TCRdb's version includes in-frame clones alone and lacks a portion of them. The repertoire holds about 44,000 clones, with nearly 97% as singletons. In regard to this clone: What it recognizes is unknown.

This CDR3 spans 17 amino acids. CDR1 is SGHNT and CDR2 is YYREEE in the germline V gene (reference sequence). V was pared by 4 bases and J by 0 bases, with 19 bases between. The sequenced sample was Tregs from blood cultured with allogeneic cells. The clonotype was recovered from a human donor in good health. The chain couples TRBV5-4 to TRBJ1-1; possibly TRBD1 for D (6 bases). The CDR3 region has the DNA TGTGCCAGCAGCCCTTTGCCGGGGGGCGCGATGAACACTGAAGCTTTCTTT. It encodes CASSPLPGGAMNTEAFF. The variable domain in full, with the rest retrieved from reference TRBV5-4 and TRBJ1-1, is ETGVTQSPTHLIKTRGQQVTLRCSSQSGHNTVSWYQQALGQGPQFIFQYYREEENGRGNFPPRFSGLQFPNYSSELNVNALELDDSALYLCASSPLPGGAMNTEAFFGQGTRLTVV.